This paragraph reports one T cell receptor (beta chain). Its specificity is not known. These data originate in a study of identical twins. Overall study results and limits: Insertions ran lower in abundant cord blood beta clonotypes, though not in memory repertoires.

TCRdb processed the 5' RACE reads anew with MiXCR; each CDR3 protein has one entry. The data show hundreds of thousands of distinct CDR3 sequences, with around a sixth seen just once and about an eighth held by the top ten. CDR3 length: 12 residues. Trimming removed 6 bases from V and 7 bases from J, with 12 bases in between. This sample also belongs to another study, concerning T cells expressing NK-cell markers. That work adds: Dominant NKG2C+ clonotype frequencies of about 1.0-7.0% of CD8+ T cells were measured in more than 5 donors.

The sample taken for sequencing was PBMCs. The sequence was obtained from a woman aged 18-29 years in good health. The genes are TRBV12-3 or TRBV12-4 and TRBJ1-1; D remains unclear. The CDR3 reads CASSYTEIEAFF. Written as DNA, the CDR3 is TGTGCCAGCAGCTACACCGAAATTGAAGCTTTCTTT.